The clone carrying this T cell receptor (beta chain) has more than one count but fewer than ten. Its target is unknown. These data originate in a study of blood T cells in healthy people across ages. Sample-barcoded 5' priming and a J-beta primer mix drove a second PCR of about 6 to 12 cycles. Using its own MiXCR run on the 5' RACE reads, TCRdb lists one record per CDR3 protein. Here the sample spans fewer than 900,000 distinct CDR3 sequences, around 46% being singletons. The study's findings and limits: Donor CMV status, an unknown factor, possibly confounded changes in expanded clonotypes.

The CDR3 contains 14 residues. The V and J ends lost 5 bases and 6 bases, in that order; junction bases with no gene match: 8. This TCR was sampled from a woman between 55 and 75 years old in good health. This sequence joins TRBV12-3 or TRBV12-4 and TRBJ1-1; 8 bases align to TRBD1. Sequences were obtained from blood. As DNA, the CDR3 is TGTGCCAGCAGTGGACAGGGTGCGGGCTCTGAAGCTTTCTTT. Translation gives CASSGQGAGSEAFF.